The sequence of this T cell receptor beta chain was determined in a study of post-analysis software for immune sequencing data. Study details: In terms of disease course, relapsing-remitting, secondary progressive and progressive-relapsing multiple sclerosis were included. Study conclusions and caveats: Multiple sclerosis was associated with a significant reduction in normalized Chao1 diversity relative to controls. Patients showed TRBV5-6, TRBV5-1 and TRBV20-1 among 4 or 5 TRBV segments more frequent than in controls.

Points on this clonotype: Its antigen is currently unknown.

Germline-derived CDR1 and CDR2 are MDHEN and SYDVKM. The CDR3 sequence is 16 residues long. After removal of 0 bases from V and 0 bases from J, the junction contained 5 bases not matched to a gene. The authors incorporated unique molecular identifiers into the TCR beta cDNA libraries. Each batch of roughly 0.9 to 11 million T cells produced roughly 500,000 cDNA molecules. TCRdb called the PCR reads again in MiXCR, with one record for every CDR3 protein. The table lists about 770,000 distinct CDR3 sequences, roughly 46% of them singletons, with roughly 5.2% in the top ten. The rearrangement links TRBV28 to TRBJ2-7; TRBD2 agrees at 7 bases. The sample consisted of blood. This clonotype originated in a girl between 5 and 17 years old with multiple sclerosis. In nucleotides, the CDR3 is TGTGCCAGCAGTTTATGGGGGACTAAGAGCTCCTACGAGCAGTACTTC. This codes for CASSLWGTKSSYEQYF.